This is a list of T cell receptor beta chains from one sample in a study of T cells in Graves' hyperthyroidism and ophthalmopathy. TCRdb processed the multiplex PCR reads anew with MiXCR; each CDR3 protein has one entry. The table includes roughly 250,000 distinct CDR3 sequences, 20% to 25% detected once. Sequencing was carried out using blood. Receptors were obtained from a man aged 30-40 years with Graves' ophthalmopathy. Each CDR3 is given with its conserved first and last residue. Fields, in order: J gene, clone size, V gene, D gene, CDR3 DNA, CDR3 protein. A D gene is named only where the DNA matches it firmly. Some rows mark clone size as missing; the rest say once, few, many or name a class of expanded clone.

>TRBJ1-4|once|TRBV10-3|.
TGTGCCATCAGTGGAGGAGTAAATGAAAAACTGTTTTTT
CAISGGVNEKLFF
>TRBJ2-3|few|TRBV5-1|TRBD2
TGCGCCAGCAGCCGATCGGGGGAGGGCGCAGATACGCAGTATTTT
CASSRSGEGADTQYF
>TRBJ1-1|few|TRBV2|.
TGTGCCAGCACTGGCGGGACGTTGAACACTGAAGCTCTCTTT
CASTGGTLNTEALF
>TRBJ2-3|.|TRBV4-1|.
TGCGCCAGCAGCCGGAGGGCACAAGATACGCAGTATTTT
CASSRRAQDTQYF
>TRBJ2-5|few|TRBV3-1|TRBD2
TGTGCCAGCAGCCAAGGGGTGGCGGGAGCGACGGAGACCCAGTACTTC
CASSQGVAGATETQYF
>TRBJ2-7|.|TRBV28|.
TGTGCCAGCAGTTTGGGGCGGGGAAGGGGCCCCGGGGAGCAGTACTTC
CASSLGRGRGPGEQYF
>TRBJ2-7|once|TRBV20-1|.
TGCAGTGCTCTTCAGGGAGACTACGAGCAGTACTTC
CSALQGDYEQYF
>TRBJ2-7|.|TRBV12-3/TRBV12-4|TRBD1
TGTGCCAACAGTTTAGCGCGCGGACAGGGGGACTACGAGCAGTACTTC
CANSLARGQGDYEQYF
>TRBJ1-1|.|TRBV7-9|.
TGTGCCAGCAGCCTTACAGGAGACTACACTGAAGCTTTCTTT
CASSLTGDYTEAFF
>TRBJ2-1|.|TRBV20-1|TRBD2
TGCAGTGCTAGAGATCCCCTAGCGGGAGTGGTCTATGAGCAGTTCTTC
CSARDPLAGVVYEQFF
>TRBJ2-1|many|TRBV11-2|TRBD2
TGTGCCAGCAGCTTTCCAGGACTAGCGGACAATGAGCAGTTCTTC
CASSFPGLADNEQFF